This T cell receptor (beta chain) was profiled in a study of shared clonotypes between healthy human individuals (TCRdb year 2020). Background for the entire study: Three men and a couple of women, aged 18 to 49 years, made up the cohort. For each donor, three plates each were used for CD4 naive and CD4 memory, two plates were used for CD8 naive, and one plate was used for CD8 memory. To estimate repertoire size and how much clonotype sharing occurs between individuals, the study deeply sequenced the blood TCR repertoires of roughly 5 healthy adults. Libraries were prepared and TCR repertoires were sequenced by different laboratories using diverse techniques, in order to increase sequencing depth and limit assay-specific biases. Between about 0.8 and 9 billion PBMCs per donor were obtained by leukapheresis.

CDR1 and CDR2 are drawn from the germline V gene: MDHEN, SYDVKM. The CDR3 has 16 amino acids, counting the end cysteine and phenylalanine. The read is trimmed to its CDR3 DNA, 48 bases read in frame from base 1. The paper as a whole reports these results and caveats: Based on pairwise subsampling, the degree of clonotype sharing among donors was expected to be affected by sequencing depth. Naive subsets generally had larger estimated clonotype richness than memory subsets. Even with the large sequencing depth, rarefaction of the sorted-subset datasets indicated that sequencing was incomplete. Because the study included only a small number of donors, the genetic and exposure-history diversity represented was limited. Only blood was sampled, and tissue TCR repertoires likely differ from those in blood. Across a handful of donors, 4.5% to 6.5% of naive CD4, around 3.3% of naive CD8, about 2% of memory CD4, and around 0.4% of memory CD8 clonotypes were shared. Compared with non-shared clonotypes, the clonotypes found in all four sorted-subset donors had higher generation probabilities.

The donors were healthy, HIV-negative adults with no recently reported acute infections or vaccinations. Every donor was a Caucasian adult living in Nashville, Tennessee, USA. CD4+ T cells were enriched through magnetic negative selection, after which naive cells were positively selected on CD45RA and the remaining negative fraction served as the memory subset. Blood was obtained by leukapheresis, after which PBMCs were separated by Ficoll-Histopaque density gradient centrifugation and cryopreserved in liquid nitrogen vapor phase. Analytical flow cytometry was used to check the purity and quantity of every magnetically sorted T cell population. Each sorted fraction had its genomic DNA isolated and then quantified by UV absorbance on a Nanodrop 2000c. With regard to this clone: The clone's antigen remains unknown. Base-call qualities are not available, and no considerably larger clone is one nucleotide away.

TCR CDR3 regions were amplified from genomic DNA by multiplex PCR using the deep immunoSEQ assay. Extracted genomic DNA from each cell subset was spread evenly across all wells of several immunoSEQ 96-well plates, with each plate serving as a replicate. For sorted subsets, roughly 0.2 ug genomic DNA, equal to some 28,000 T cell genomes, was loaded into each replicate PCR. The purified libraries were quantified using a Qubit 3.0 fluorometer, sized with a Bioanalyzer 2100, and then quantified again using the KAPA Library Quantification kit. Each immunoSEQ 96-well plate was sequenced on its own single-read 150-cycle Illumina NextSeq 550 flow cell. Per the source publication's procedure: Because the immunoSEQ output held only junctional sequences and lacked quality scores, the filtering could not match the filtering applied to full-length reads. Sequences were annotated with PyIR, a Python wrapper for IgBLAST v1.9, and V/J genes and CDR3 were assigned using IMGT germline references. Reads were filtered out if the reads had weak V/J assignments (E-value above 1e-6), no CDR3, stop codons, out-of-frame junctions, or ambiguous translated residues. V3J clonotypes were defined by identical inferred V gene, J gene, and CDR3 amino acid sequence. The percentage overlap between two repertoires was calculated by dividing the number of shared unique clonotypes by the size of the smaller repertoire. Repertoire richness was assessed with RTK rarefaction, the Chao1 estimator, and Recon v2.1 estimates of unobserved clonotypes. For all TCRbeta clonotypes obtained by the gDNA method from a handful of donors, generation probabilities were computed with OLGA. The table was pulled from immuneACCESS by TCRdb, which kept in-frame rearrangements only. Such tables lose some clones; where checked, under half of the loss comes from unresolved V genes, and the rest has no known cause. Clone size and V and J calls were adopted from that table, with D and trimming inferred from the DNA. The sample records about 1.1 million clones, around three quarters of which are singletons. Jointly, the top ten make up over 0.8% of the sample.

Here the chain combines TRBV28 and TRBJ2-5; 8 junctional bases match TRBD2. The J call may be faulty, since TRBJ2-7 better matches the DNA end. The sequence was collected from a man aged 18 to 30 in good health. Some clones in this sample may be carry-over from other donors' samples. Sequenced input: memory CD4+ T cells from PBMCs. The intended sense of this specimen's cell subset or site label: CD45RA-negative fraction. The nucleotide sequence is given as TGTGCCAGCAGTCTCCCCCGACTAGCGCGGTCGGTCGAGCAGTACTTC. This gives the protein CASSLPRLARSVEQYF.